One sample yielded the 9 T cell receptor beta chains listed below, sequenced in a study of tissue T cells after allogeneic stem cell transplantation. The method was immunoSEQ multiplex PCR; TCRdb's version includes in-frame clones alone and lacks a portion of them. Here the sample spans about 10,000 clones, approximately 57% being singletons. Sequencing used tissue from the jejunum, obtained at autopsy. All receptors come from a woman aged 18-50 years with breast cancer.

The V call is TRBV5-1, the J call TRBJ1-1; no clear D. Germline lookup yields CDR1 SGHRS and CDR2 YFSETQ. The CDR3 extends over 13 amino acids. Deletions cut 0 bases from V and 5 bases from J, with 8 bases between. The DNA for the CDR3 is TGCGCCAGCAGCTTGGCCGGTCGGACTGAAGCTTTCTTT. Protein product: CASSLAGRTEAFF. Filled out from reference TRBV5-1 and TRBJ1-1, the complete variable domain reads KAGVTQTPRYLIKTRGQQVTLSCSPISGHRSVSWYQQTPGQGLQFLFEYFSETQRNKGNFPGRFSGRQFSNSRSEMNVSTLELGDSALYLCASSLAGRTEAFFGQGTRLTVV.

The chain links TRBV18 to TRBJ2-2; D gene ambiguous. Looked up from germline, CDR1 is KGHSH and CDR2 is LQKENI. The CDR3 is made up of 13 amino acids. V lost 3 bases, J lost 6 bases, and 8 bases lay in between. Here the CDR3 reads CASSPRVAGELFF. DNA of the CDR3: TGTGCCAGCTCACCTCGCGTGGCCGGGGAGCTGTTTTTT.

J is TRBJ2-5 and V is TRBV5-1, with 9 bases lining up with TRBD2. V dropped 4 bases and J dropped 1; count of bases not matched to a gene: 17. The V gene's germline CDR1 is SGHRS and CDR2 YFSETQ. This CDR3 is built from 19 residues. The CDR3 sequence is CASSEDLAGQLWGQETQYF. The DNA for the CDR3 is TGCGCCAGCAGCGAAGACCTAGCGGGACAACTTTGGGGCCAAGAGACCCAGTACTTC. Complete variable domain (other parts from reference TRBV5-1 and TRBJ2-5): KAGVTQTPRYLIKTRGQQVTLSCSPISGHRSVSWYQQTPGQGLQFLFEYFSETQRNKGNFPGRFSGRQFSNSRSEMNVSTLELGDSALYLCASSEDLAGQLWGQETQYFGPGTRLLVL.

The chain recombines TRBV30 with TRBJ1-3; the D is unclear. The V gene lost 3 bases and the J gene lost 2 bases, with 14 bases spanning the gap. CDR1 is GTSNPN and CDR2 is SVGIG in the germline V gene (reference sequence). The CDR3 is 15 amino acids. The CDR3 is CAWSADPWTGNTIYF. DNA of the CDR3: TGTGCCTGGAGCGCCGACCCATGGACTGGAAACACCATATATTTT.

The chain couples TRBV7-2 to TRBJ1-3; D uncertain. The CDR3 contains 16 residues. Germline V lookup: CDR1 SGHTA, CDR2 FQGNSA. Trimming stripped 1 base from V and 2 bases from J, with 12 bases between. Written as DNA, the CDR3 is TGTGCCAGCAGCTTAGGAGCGGGGAATACTGGAAACACCATATATTTT. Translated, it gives CASSLGAGNTGNTIYF. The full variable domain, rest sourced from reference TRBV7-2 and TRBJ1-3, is GAGVSQSPSNKVTEKGKDVELRCDPISGHTALYWYRQSLGQGLEFLIYFQGNSAPDKSGLPSDRFSAERTGGSVSTLTIQRTQQEDSAVYLCASSLGAGNTGNTIYFGEGSWLTVV.

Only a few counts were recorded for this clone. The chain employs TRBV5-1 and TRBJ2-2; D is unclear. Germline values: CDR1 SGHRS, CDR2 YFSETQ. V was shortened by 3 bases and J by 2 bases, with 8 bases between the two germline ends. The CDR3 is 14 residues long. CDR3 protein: CASSYRQNTGELFF. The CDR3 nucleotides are TGCGCCAGCAGCTACCGGCAAAACACCGGGGAGCTGTTTTTT.

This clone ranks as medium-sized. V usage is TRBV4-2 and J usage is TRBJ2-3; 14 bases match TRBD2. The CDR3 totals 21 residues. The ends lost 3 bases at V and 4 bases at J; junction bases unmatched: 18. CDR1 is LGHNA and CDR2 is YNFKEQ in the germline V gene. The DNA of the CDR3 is TGTGCCAGCAGCCAGTACAACCACGCCGGGACTAGCGGGAGAGATTCAGATACGCAGTATTTT. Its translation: CASSQYNHAGTSGRDSDTQYF.

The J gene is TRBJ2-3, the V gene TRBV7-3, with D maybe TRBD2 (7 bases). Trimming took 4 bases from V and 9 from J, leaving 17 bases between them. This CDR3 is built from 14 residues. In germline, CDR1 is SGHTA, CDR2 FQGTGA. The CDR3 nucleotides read TGTGCCAGCAGCTCCCCTGGGGGGGCTAAGACGCAGTATTTT. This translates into CASSSPGGAKTQYF. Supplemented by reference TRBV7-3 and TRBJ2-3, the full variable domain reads GAGVSQTPSNKVTEKGKYVELRCDPISGHTALYWYRQSLGQGPEFLIYFQGTGAADDSGLPNDRFFAVRPEGSVSTLKIQRTERGDSAVYLCASSSPGGAKTQYFGPGTRLTVL.

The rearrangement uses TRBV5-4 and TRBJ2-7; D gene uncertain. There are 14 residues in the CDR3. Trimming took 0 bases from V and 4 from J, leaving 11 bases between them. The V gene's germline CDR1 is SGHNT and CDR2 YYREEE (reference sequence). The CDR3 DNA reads TGTGCCAGCAGCTTGGATCGGGCCACATACGAGCAGTACTTC. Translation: CASSLDRATYEQYF.